A selection of T cell receptor beta chains follows, all from one sample in a study of PD-L1 blockade in urothelial cancer. Measured with immunoSEQ multiplex PCR; TCRdb has only the in-frame clones, and not every one. Of approximately 58,000 clones in the sample, over 70% are singletons; the top ten hold under 5%. The sequencing here drew on PBMCs, taken around atezolizumab (anti-PD-L1) treatment. Receptors were obtained from a man between 65 and 79 years old with urothelial cancer. Both conserved end residues are part of each CDR3. The order of the fields is D gene, V gene, J gene, clone size, CDR3 DNA, CDR3 protein. The D gene is left open where the match is weak. Clone size is stated in some rows and not others, as once, few, many or a class when expanded.

>TRBD1|TRBV28|TRBJ1-2|-
TGTGCCAGCGGGACAGCTGGCTACACCTTC
CASGTAGYTF
>-|TRBV5-6|TRBJ2-1|-
TGTGCCAGCAACCTGGGACTTCGAGACAACAATGAGCAGTTCTTC
CASNLGLRDNNEQFF
>-|TRBV7-9|TRBJ2-2|-
TGTGCCAGCAGGGATGAGGGGGACGACGGGGAGCTGTTTTTT
CASRDEGDDGELFF
>-|TRBV9|TRBJ1-2|-
TGTGCCAGCAGCCCCTGGGGAGGATCTAACTATGGCTACACCTTC
CASSPWGGSNYGYTF
>TRBD1|TRBV19|TRBJ1-2|once
TGTGCCTGCGGAGGGGGCAACTATGGCTACACCTTC
CACGGGNYGYTF
>TRBD1|TRBV7-2|TRBJ1-1|-
TGTGCCAGCAGCCCCGGGACAGACCGAGAGGTATCTGAAGCTTTCTTT
CASSPGTDREVSEAFF
>-|TRBV7-8|TRBJ2-7|-
TGTGCCAGCAGCTTAGTAACAGGGCGCAGCTACGAGCAGTACTTC
CASSLVTGRSYEQYF
>-|TRBV12-5|TRBJ2-5|-
TGTGCTAGTGGTACCAGGGTTCAAGAGACCCAGTACTTC
CASGTRVQETQYF
>-|TRBV6-1|TRBJ2-6|few
TGTGCCAGCAGTCTCTATAGCTCTGGGGCCAACGTCCTGACTTTC
CASSLYSSGANVLTF
>-|TRBV29-1|TRBJ1-1|once
TGCAGCGTTGGGGGCCTGAGCACTGAAGCTTTCTTT
CSVGGLSTEAFF
>TRBD1|TRBV6-5|TRBJ2-1|-
TGTGCCAGCAGCCGTCCCGGGACAGGGAACAATGAGCAGTTCTTC
CASSRPGTGNNEQFF
>-|TRBV19|TRBJ2-7|-
TGTGCCAGTAGTAGAGGGACATCTTACTACGAGCAGTACTTC
CASSRGTSYYEQYF
>-|TRBV5-1|TRBJ1-1|-
TGCGCCAGCAGCCCCGACAGACTTTTTAAAACTGAAGCTTTCTTT
CASSPDRLFKTEAFF
>TRBD1|TRBV7-6|TRBJ2-7|-
TGTGCCAGCAGTCTCGACAGGGGGCCCCCCTACGAGCAGTACTTC
CASSLDRGPPYEQYF
>-|TRBV27|TRBJ2-5|once
TGTGCCAGCAGTTTATCGCCAGGGAGGCAAGAGACCCAGTACTTC
CASSLSPGRQETQYF
>-|TRBV4-2|TRBJ2-1|once
TGTGCCAGCAGCAAAGGCGGTGATGCTCCTGAGCAGTTCTTC
CASSKGGDAPEQFF
>-|TRBV30|TRBJ1-3|-
TGTGCCTGGAGCGCCTCGCTTAGTTTCTCTGGAAACACCATATATTTT
CAWSASLSFSGNTIYF
>TRBD1|TRBV6-6|TRBJ1-2|-
TGTGCCAGCAGTCTTACAGGGGACGGGGCTGGCGGCTACACCTTC
CASSLTGDGAGGYTF
>-|TRBV6-4|TRBJ2-7|-
TGTGCCAGCAGTGACTCACGACCCTTCACCGGGCCCCGAGGGCCTTACGAGCAGTACTTC
CASSDSRPFTGPRGPYEQYF
>TRBD1|TRBV6-5|TRBJ1-4|-
TGTGCCAGCGGGACAGGGAGTGAAAAACTGTTTTTT
CASGTGSEKLFF
>TRBD1|TRBV19|TRBJ1-5|-
TGTGCCAGTAGCGGGACAGTGAATCAGCCCCAGCATTTT
CASSGTVNQPQHF
>-|TRBV6-1|TRBJ1-4|-
TGTGCCAGCAGTGGTCAGGGTGGAGAAAAACTGTTTTTT
CASSGQGGEKLFF
>-|TRBV2|TRBJ2-5|-
TGTGCCAGCAGTGAAGCGGAGGGGAACCAAGAGACCCAGTACTTC
CASSEAEGNQETQYF
>TRBD2|TRBV11-1|TRBJ2-7|-
TGTGCCAGCAGCTCAGGGCTAGCGGAGGTCTCCTACGAGCAGTACTTC
CASSSGLAEVSYEQYF
>TRBD1|TRBV5-1|TRBJ2-3|-
TGCGCCAGCAGCTTGGCGGTGACAGGGGGGCATAGTACGCAGTATTTT
CASSLAVTGGHSTQYF
>-|TRBV4-1|TRBJ2-1|-
TGCGCCAGCAGCCAAGATCCCGGGAGCTACAATGAGCAGTTCTTC
CASSQDPGSYNEQFF
>TRBD2|TRBV30|TRBJ2-1|-
TGTGCCTGGAGTCCCCCAAGGACTAGCGGGACAAATGAGCAGTTCTTC
CAWSPPRTSGTNEQFF
>TRBD1|TRBV7-9|TRBJ1-1|-
TGTGCCAGCAGCCGGACAGGGGACACTGAAGCTTTCTTT
CASSRTGDTEAFF
>TRBD2|TRBV9|TRBJ2-5|-
TGTGCCAGCAGCAGGACGGGAGGGCCCGGGGAGACCCAGTACTTC
CASSRTGGPGETQYF
>TRBD2|TRBV10-2|TRBJ2-1|-
TGCGCCAGCAGTGACTCCCTAGCGGGAGTAAATGAGCAGTTCTTC
CASSDSLAGVNEQFF
>-|TRBV10-3|TRBJ2-7|-
TGTGCCATCAGTGAGGTGGCAGTCGACTTC
CAISEVAVDF
>-|TRBV18|TRBJ1-5|-
TGTGCCAGCTCACCACAAGGCAGGAATCAGCCCCAGCATTTT
CASSPQGRNQPQHF